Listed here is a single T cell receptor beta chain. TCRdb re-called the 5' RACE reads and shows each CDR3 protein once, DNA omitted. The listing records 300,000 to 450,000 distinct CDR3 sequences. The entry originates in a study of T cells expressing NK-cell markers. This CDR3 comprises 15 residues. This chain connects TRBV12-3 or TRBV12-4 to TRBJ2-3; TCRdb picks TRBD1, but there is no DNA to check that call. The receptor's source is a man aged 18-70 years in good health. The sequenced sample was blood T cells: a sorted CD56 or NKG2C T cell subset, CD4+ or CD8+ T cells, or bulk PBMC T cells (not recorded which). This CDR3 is CASSLRGVGMNTQYF.